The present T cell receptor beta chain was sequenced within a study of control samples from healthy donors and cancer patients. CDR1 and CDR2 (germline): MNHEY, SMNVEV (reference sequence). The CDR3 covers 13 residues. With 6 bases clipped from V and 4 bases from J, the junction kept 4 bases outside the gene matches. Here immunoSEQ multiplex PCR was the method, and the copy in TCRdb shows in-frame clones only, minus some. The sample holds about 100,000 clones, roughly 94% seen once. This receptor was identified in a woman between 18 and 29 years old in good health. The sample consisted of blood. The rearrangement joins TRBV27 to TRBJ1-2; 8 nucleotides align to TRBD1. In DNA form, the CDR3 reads TGTGCCAGCAGGACACAGGGGGTCTATGGCTACACCTTC. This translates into CASRTQGVYGYTF.